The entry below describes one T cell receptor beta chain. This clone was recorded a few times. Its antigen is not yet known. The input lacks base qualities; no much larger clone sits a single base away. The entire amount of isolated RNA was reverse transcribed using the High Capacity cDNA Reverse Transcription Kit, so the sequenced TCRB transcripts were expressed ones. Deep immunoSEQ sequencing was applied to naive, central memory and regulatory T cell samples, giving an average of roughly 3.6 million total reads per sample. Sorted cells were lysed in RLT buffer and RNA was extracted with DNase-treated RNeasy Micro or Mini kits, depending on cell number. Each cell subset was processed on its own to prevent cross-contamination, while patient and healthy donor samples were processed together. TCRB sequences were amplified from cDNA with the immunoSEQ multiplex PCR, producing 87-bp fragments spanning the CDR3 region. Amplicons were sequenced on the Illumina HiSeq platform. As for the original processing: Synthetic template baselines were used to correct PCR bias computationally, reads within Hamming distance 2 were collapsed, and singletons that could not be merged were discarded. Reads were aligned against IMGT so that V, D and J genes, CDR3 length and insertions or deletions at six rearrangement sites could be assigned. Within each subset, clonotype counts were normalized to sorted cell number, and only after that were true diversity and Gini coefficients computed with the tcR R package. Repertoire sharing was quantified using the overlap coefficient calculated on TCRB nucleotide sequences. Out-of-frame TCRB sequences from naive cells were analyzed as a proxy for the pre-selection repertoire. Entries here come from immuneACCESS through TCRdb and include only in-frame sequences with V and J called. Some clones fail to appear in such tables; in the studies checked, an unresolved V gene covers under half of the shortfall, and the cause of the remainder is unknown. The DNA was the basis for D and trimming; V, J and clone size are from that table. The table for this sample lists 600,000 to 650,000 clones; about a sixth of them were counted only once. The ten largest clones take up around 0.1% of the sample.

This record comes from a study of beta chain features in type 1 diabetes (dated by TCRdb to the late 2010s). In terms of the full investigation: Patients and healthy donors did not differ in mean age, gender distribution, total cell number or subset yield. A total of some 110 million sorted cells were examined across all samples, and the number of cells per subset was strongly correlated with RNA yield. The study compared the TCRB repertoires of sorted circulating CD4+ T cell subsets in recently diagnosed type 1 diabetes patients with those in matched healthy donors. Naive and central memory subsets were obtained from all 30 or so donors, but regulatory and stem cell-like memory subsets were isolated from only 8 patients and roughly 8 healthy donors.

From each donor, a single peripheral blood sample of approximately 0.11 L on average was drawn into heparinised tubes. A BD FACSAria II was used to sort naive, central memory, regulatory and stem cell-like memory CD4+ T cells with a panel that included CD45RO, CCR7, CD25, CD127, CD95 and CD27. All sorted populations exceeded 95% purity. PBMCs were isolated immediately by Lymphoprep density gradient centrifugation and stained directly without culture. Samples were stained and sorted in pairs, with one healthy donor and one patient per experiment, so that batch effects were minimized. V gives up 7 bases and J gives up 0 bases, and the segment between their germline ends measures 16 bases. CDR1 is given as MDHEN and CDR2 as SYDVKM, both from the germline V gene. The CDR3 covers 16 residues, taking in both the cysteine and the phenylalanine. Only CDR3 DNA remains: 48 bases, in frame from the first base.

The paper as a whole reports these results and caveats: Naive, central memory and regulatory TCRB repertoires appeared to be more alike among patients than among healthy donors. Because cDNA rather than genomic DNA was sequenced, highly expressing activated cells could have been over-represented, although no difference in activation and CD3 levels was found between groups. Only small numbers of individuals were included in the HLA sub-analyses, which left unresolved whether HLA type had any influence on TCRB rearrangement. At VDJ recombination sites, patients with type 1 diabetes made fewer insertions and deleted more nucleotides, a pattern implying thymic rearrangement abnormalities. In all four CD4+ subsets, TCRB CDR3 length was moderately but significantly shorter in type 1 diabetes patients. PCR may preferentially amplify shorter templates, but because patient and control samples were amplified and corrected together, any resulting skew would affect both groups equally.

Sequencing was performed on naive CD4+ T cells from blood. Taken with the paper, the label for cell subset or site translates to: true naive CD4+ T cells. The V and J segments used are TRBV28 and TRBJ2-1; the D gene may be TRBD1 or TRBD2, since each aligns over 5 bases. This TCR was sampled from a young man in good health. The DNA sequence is TGTGCCAGCACCAGGCCGGGGCCGAGCTCCTACAATGAGCAGTTCTTC. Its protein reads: CASTRPGPSSYNEQFF.